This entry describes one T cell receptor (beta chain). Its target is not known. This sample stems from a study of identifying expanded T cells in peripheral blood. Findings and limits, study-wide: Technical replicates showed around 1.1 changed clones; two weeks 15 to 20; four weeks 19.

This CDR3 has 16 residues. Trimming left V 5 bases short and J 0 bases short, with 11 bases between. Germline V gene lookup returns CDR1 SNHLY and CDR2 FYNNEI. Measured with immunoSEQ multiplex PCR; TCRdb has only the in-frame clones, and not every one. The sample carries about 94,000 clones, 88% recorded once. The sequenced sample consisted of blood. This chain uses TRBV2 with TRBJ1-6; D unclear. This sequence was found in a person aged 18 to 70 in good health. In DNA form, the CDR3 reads TGTGCCAGCAGTTTCGGGAGGAGCTCCTATAATTCACCCCTCCACTTT. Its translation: CASSFGRSSYNSPLHF.